This T cell receptor (beta chain) was sequenced during a study of OX40 agonist ivuxolimab in advanced cancers. On the study more broadly: Patients were roughly 83% male with ages roughly 20 to 85, mean 60.

This clone turned up a few times. Sequencing used immunoSEQ multiplex PCR; TCRdb keeps in-frame clones, though not all of them. The profile covers around 80,000 clones, with 91% appearing a single time and about 2.5% taken by the ten largest. Germline lookup yields CDR1 SGHRS and CDR2 YFSETQ. The CDR3 consists of 15 residues. With 1 base removed from V and 1 base from J, the gap between germline ends came to 8 bases. Prior autoimmune disease or systemic immunosuppression barred patients. Collection of blood occurred at baseline, at cycle 4 day 1, and at cycle 7 day 1. The chain recombines TRBV5-1 with TRBJ2-2; D gene uncertain. The sequence came from an adult with an advanced solid tumor such as melanoma, head and neck, liver or kidney cancer. This specimen was CD4+ or CD8+ T cells sorted from blood, taken in a trial of the OX40 agonist ivuxolimab. CDR3 in amino acids: CASSLWRQNTGELFF. DNA of the CDR3: TGCGCCAGCAGCTTGTGGCGTCAGAACACCGGGGAGCTGTTTTTT.